This TCR beta chain was retrieved from a study of T cells in Graves' hyperthyroidism and ophthalmopathy (dated by TCRdb to between 2018 and 2021). About the investigation overall: Peripheral blood was collected at initial diagnosis, before any treatment. A discovery cohort of around 98 patients, fewer than 50 with Graves' ophthalmopathy and 57 with stable Graves' hyperthyroidism, was used to find distinguishing TCR V-J signatures. TCR Vbeta CDR3 sequencing of 135 peripheral blood samples (approximately 44 ophthalmopathy, roughly 72 hyperthyroidism and roughly 17 progressor patients) is reported in the paper. Thyroid tissue and blood T-cell repertoires from six Graves' hyperthyroidism patients were also compared in the study. The 90 or so discovery patients were randomly split 7:3 into training and test sets. Following sampling, methimazole starting at 30 mg daily was given to hyperthyroidism patients, and high-dose intravenous methylprednisolone was given to ophthalmopathy patients. Prospective prediction of ophthalmopathy was tested in an independent validation cohort of 18 to 20 hyperthyroidism patients and 15 to 17 patients who later progressed to ophthalmopathy.

This clonotype was counted at least ten times. Its target antigen remains unknown. Base-call qualities are not available, and no considerably larger clone is one nucleotide away. TCR beta CDR3 regions were amplified from RNA transcripts. The first round of RT-PCR for the TCR CDR3 was performed with the HTBI primer set and the Qiagen OneStep RT-PCR kit. Libraries were constructed in a second round of multiplex PCR, after which size selection and purification were performed. Paired-end sequencing of the libraries was performed with 100 bp reads on an Illumina HiSeq2000. Concerning the study's data processing: SOAPnuke was used to process the raw data, throwing out any read that contained adapters or uncalled bases, had a mean Phred below 15, or lacked an exact constant-primer or identifier match. High-quality paired reads were merged with COPE v1.2.5, and unique nucleotide sequences were defined as clonotypes. MiTCR v1.1 was used to align clonotypes to the IMGT TRBV, TRBD and TRBJ reference segments. Analysis was restricted to V-J combinations with a frequency above 0.0001, which covered 99% to 99.2% of repertoires. A TCS score was defined as the ratio of F50 (clonal expansion) to E x V (chaos), with BLOSUM62-based TCRdist applied between CDR3 peptides within each V-J. Welch's t-statistics and random forest reduced around 550 V-J features to about 13, which were used in a naive Bayes classifier (R e1071). TCRdb handled the public reads itself, with Q25 trimming in fastp and clone calling in MiXCR, and kept productive beta chains. All rows with the same CDR3 protein become a single entry with the most common DNA and genes. TCRdb assigned the V and J calls; the authors' analysis was not used. This sample has fewer than 850,000 distinct CDR3 sequences in its table, and about 18% of those were observed once. The ten largest clones capture around 15% of the sample.

Results the study describes overall, beyond this receptor: Ophthalmopathy was separated from stable hyperthyroidism by a 13 V-J signature model, with around 90% sensitivity and roughly 84% specificity obtained in cross-validation and 80%/75% obtained in testing. Sample size was not statistically predetermined, and blinding of investigators to group allocation was not performed. Most expanded thyroid clonotypes (frequency above 0.001) were also detected in blood, a finding suggesting that blood repertoires may reflect thyroid immune responses. During validation, the model predicted progression to ophthalmopathy a median of about 6.5 months ahead of onset, with around 71% sensitivity and 72.22% specificity.

Stable Graves' hyperthyroidism was defined as no progression to ophthalmopathy during 18 months of follow-up. The hyperthyroidism patients were between 18 and 65 years old and newly diagnosed, with a disease duration of less than 2 months. Patients with uncontrolled infections, other autoimmune diseases, pregnancy or lactation were excluded. Diagnoses relied on clinical symptoms, serum thyroxine and TRAb, thyroid ultrasound and orbital computed tomography. PBMCs were isolated from more than 8 ml of fresh peripheral blood by Ficoll-Paque density gradient centrifugation. Total RNA was extracted with Trizol reagent, and quality was checked on an Agilent 2100 Bioanalyzer. The CDR3 contains 15 residues, cysteine and phenylalanine counted. Of all the DNA, just the CDR3 is kept, 45 bases in frame from base 1. V has 0 bases trimmed and J has 6 bases trimmed; junction bases matching no gene number 4. CDR1 and CDR2 (SGHTS, YDEGEE) derive from the germline V gene.

Sequencing was carried out using blood. This clonotype originated in a middle-aged man with Graves' hyperthyroidism. The rearranged segments are TRBV5-8 and TRBJ2-1; a stretch of 9 junction bases matches TRBD2. The DNA sequence is given as TGTGCCAGCAGCTTGGAGCGGGAGGCCCTCAATGAGCAGTTCTTC. It specifies CASSLEREALNEQFF.